The sequence of this TCR beta chain was determined in a study of CD8 T cells in Susac syndrome. Reverse transcription of about 0.45 to 1 ug RNA was performed with random hexamers. TCRdb reanalysed the immunoSEQ multiplex PCR reads using MiXCR and keeps one entry per CDR3 protein. The table lists 150,000 to 200,000 distinct CDR3 sequences, around nine tenths of them singletons. Negative isolation yielded CD4+ and CD8+ T cells, and FACS enriched TEMRA cells. This clonotype was sampled from a human donor with Susac syndrome. Sequencing used CD4+ T cells from PBMCs.

CDR3 residues: CAIRGQENTEAFF. The CDR3 DNA is TGTGCCATCAGGGGACAAGAGAACACTGAAGCTTTCTTT. The chain combines TRBV10-3 with TRBJ1-1, with a tentative D call TRBD1 (6 bases). Germline V gene data show CDR1 as ENHRY and CDR2 as SYGVKD. The V gene lost 6 bases and the J gene lost 1 base, with 9 bases spanning the gap. The CDR3 is 13 residues long.